This TCR beta chain emerged from a study of blood T cell repertoires in COVID-19. For the study at large: Researchers got acute and convalescent COVID-19 samples from the United States, Italy and Spain. PBMCs, B-cell-depleted T cells, or T cells were the source of the cDNA or gDNA that made up the material.

Per the authors' pipeline: Quantification of nucleated cells was approximated via reference gene primer amplification. Method: immunoSEQ multiplex PCR; TCRdb's copy keeps in-frame clones and lacks some. V and J calls and clone size come straight from that table; D and trimming were deduced from the DNA. Counted here are more than 150,000 clones, approximately 79% occurring once; the ten biggest clones make up 13%. Sequencing was carried out using peripheral blood. This clonotype originated in a man aged 50-60 years who had recovered from COVID-19.

The DNA of the CDR3 is TGTGCCAGCAGTTTAAGGGGGTCACAGCCCCAGCATTTT. This encodes CASSLRGSQPQHF. The rearrangement joins TRBV2 to TRBJ1-5; TRBD1 might be the D (6 bases). Germline V gene data show CDR1 as SNHLY and CDR2 as FYNNEI. The CDR3 loop spans 13 amino acids. Deletions cut 5 bases from V and 7 bases from J, with 12 bases between.